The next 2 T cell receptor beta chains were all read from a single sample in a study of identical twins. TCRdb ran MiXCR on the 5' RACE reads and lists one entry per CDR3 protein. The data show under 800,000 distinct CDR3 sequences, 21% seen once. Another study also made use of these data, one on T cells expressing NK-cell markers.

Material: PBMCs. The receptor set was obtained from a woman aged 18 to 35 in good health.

The CDR3 region is CASSLVGTNYNEQFF. CDR3 DNA: TGTGCCAGCAGCTTAGTAGGGACAAACTACAATGAGCAGTTCTTC. The chain combines TRBV11-2 with TRBJ2-1; possible D gene TRBD1, 6 bases. The CDR3 length is 15 residues. CDR1 is SGHAT and CDR2 is FQNNGV in the germline V gene. V dropped 1 base and J dropped 3 bases, with 10 bases sitting between them.

The CDR3 region is CSARVPMRNNEQFF. The CDR3 region has the DNA TGCAGTGCTAGAGTTCCAATGAGGAATAATGAGCAGTTCTTC. V gene TRBV20-1 combines with J gene TRBJ2-1; D gene uncertain. In germline, CDR1 is DFQATT, CDR2 SNEGSKA (reference sequence). Trimming pared 1 base from V and 7 bases from J, leaving 14 bases between. The CDR3 has 14 residues.